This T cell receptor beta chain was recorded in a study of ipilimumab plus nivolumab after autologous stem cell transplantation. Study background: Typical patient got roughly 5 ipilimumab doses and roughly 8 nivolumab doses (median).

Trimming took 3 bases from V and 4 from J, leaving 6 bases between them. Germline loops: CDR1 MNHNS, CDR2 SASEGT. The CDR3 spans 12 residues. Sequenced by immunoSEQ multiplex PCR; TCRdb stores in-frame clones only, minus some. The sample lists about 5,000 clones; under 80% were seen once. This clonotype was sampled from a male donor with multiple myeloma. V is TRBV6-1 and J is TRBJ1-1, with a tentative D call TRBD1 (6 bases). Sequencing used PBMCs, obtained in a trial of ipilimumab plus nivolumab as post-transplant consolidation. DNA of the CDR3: TGTGCCAGCAGTGAGACAGGCACTGAAGCTTTCTTT. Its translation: CASSETGTEAFF.